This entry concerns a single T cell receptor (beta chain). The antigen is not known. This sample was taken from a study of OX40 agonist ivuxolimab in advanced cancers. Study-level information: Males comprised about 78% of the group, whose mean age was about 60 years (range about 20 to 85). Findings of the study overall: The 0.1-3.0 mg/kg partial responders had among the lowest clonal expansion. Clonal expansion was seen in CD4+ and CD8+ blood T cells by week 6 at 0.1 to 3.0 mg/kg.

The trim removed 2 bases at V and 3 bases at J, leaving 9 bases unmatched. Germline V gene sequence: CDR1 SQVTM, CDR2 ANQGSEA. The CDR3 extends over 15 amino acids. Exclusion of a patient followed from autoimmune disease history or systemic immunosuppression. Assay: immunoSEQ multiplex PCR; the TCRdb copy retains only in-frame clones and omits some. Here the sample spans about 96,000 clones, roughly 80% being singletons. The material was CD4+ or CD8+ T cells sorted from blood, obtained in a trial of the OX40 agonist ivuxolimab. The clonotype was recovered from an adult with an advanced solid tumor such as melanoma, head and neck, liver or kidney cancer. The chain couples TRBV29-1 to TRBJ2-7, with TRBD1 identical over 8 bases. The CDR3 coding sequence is TGCAGCGTTGAAACCGGGACAGGAATTTACTACGAGCAGTACTTC. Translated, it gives CSVETGTGIYYEQYF.